The T cell receptor beta chain under discussion was sequenced for a study of PD-1 blockade in classical Hodgkin lymphoma. Overall study findings and caveats: In newly diagnosed patients, baseline TCR diversity was reportedly below that of healthy donors.

CDR1 and CDR2 (germline): SGDLS, YYNGEE. The CDR3 sequence is 14 residues long. The junction had 5 bases not matched to a gene; V was cut back by 5 bases and J by 4 bases. Clones were sequenced by immunoSEQ multiplex PCR, and TCRdb holds only the in-frame ones, with some missing. This table holds approximately 10,000 clones, around 84% found once. The time point is: newly diagnosed, previously untreated cHL patient sample. It was by magnetic negative selection that CD8+ T cells were isolated from thawed PBMCs. Newly diagnosed classical Hodgkin lymphoma PBMCs, still untreated, provided the comparison samples. A remark on this clone: Its antigen is unknown.

Sequenced material: CD8+ T cells from blood. The receptor was isolated from a human donor with classical Hodgkin lymphoma. The V call is TRBV9, the J call TRBJ1-2; 10 bases align to TRBD1. The CDR3: CASRGTGDVYGYTF. Written as DNA, the CDR3 is TGTGCCAGCAGAGGGACAGGGGACGTCTATGGCTACACCTTC.